This T cell receptor beta chain was found in a study of early T cells in non-severe SARS-CoV-2 infection. The CDR3 consists of 15 residues. Germline V lookup: CDR1 SGHTA, CDR2 FQGNSA. TCRdb redid the calling of the 5' RACE reads with MiXCR, one entry per CDR3 protein. The profile shows 20,000 to 25,000 distinct CDR3 sequences, more than 4.5% of them singletons. The table lists this clonotype with many counts. One end of the junction is discordant with germline, which a read error may explain. The TCR was taken from an adult who was a healthcare worker with PCR-confirmed SARS-CoV-2 infection or an uninfected control (not recorded which). The genes are TRBV7-2 and TRBJ1-4, with TRBD1 identical over 9 bases. Specimen: whole blood. CDR3 sequence: CASSLAGTGNEKLFF. CDR3 nucleotide sequence: TGTGCCAGCAGCCTAGCGGGGACAGGGAATGAAAAACTGTTTTTT.